This entry describes one TCR beta chain. The antigen is not known. The data are from a study of T cells after yellow fever vaccination. Overall study: In the case of low-cell-number fractions, SMART-Seq v4 Ultra Low Input was used for preparation. The study's findings and limits: Re-detected after boosting: most primary clones, 95% to 98% of CD4 and about 85% of CD8. One caveat is that FACS-sorted repertoires could contain abundant clonotypes contaminating from the bulk population.

Trimming removed 3 bases at V and 5 bases at J, with 8 bases between. Germline-derived CDR1 and CDR2 are ENHRY and SYGVKD. This CDR3 comprises 12 residues. Using its own MiXCR run on the 5' RACE reads, TCRdb lists one record per CDR3 protein. The sample includes approximately 160,000 distinct CDR3 sequences, approximately 6.2% of them seen just once. The V and J genes are TRBV10-3 and TRBJ2-7; the D is unclear. This sequence originates from a man younger than 35 who received the YFV17D yellow fever vaccine. The specimen comprised CD4+ T cells sorted from PBMCs, sampled on the day of the first yellow fever vaccination. CDR3 sequence reads: CAISDMVHEQYF. The DNA of the CDR3 is TGTGCCATCAGTGACATGGTCCACGAGCAGTACTTC.